A single sample gave rise to the 13 T cell receptor beta chains below, sequenced in a study of cytomegalovirus exposure and HLA in healthy donors. PCR involved 60 Vbeta and 13 Jbeta primers. Here immunoSEQ multiplex PCR was the method, and the copy in TCRdb shows in-frame clones only, minus some. The sample consists of 150,000 to 200,000 clones, roughly 80% of them appearing once. The sequencing input was PBMCs. The receptors were sampled from a female donor in good health and CMV-seronegative.

The chain joins TRBV7-2 to TRBJ1-1; 7 bases align to TRBD1. The CDR3 loop spans 15 amino acids. Germline CDR1 SGHTA, CDR2 FQGNSA. Trimming took 1 base from V and 9 from J; bases not matched to a gene: 11. CDR3 nucleotides: TGTGCCAGCAGCTTAGTTATCCGACAGGGATCACAAGCTTTCTTT. Its protein product is CASSLVIRQGSQAFF.

The chain combines TRBV2 with TRBJ1-1, with D tentatively TRBD1 (5 bases). Trimming removed 9 bases at V and 1 base at J, with 12 bases between. CDR1 and CDR2 from the germline V gene are SNHLY and FYNNEI. The CDR3 loop spans 13 amino acids. The CDR3 spells CASSRAPNTEAFF. The CDR3, as DNA: TGTGCCAGTAGCAGGGCACCGAACACTGAAGCTTTCTTT.

The chain joins TRBV27 to TRBJ1-1; D is uncertain. Trimming shortened V by 4 bases and J by 5 bases, and 14 bases separated the two germline ends. The length of the CDR3 is 14 residues. Germline V CDR1 and CDR2: MNHEY, SMNVEV (reference sequence). CDR3 nucleotide sequence: TGTGCCAGCAGTTCACTTACTAAGGATACTGAAGCTTTCTTT. As protein: CASSSLTKDTEAFF.

The rearrangement joins TRBV7-3 to TRBJ2-2; no clear D. The ends were cut back, 2 bases at V and 8 bases at J, with 6 bases in the middle. Germline V gene data show CDR1 as SGHTA and CDR2 as FQGTGA. CDR3 size: 12 residues. CDR3 residues: CASSLPPGELFF. For the CDR3, the DNA is TGTGCCAGCAGCTTACCTCCTGGGGAGCTGTTTTTT.

This clone was counted between two and nine times. The chain joins TRBV6-5 to TRBJ1-1; TRBD1 is a possible D gene (5 bases). V was cut by 6 bases and J by 4 bases, with 15 bases left in between. CDR3 length equals 14 residues. Germline V gene sequence: CDR1 MNHEY, CDR2 SVGAGI. CDR3 protein: CASRVRGGFTEAFF. Written as DNA, the CDR3 is TGTGCCAGCAGAGTTCGGGGGGGATTCACTGAAGCTTTCTTT.

The CDR3 protein is CASSVQTNPFDEQFF. DNA for the CDR3: TGCGCCAGCAGTGTACAGACTAACCCGTTCGATGAGCAGTTCTTC. V is TRBV10-2 and J is TRBJ2-1; tentatively, D is TRBD2 (5 bases). CDR1 WSHSY and CDR2 SAAADI come from the germline V gene. V lost 4 bases to trimming and J lost 8 bases, with 18 bases between them. The CDR3 sequence is 15 residues long.

V and J are TRBV27 and TRBJ2-6, with D possibly matching TRBD1 (6 bases). This CDR3 is 16 amino acids long. The germline V gene encodes CDR1 MNHEY and CDR2 SMNVEV (reference sequence). V shed 7 bases and J shed 0 bases, with 13 bases lying between them. CDR3 loop: CASTRDIYSGANVLTF. DNA for the CDR3: TGTGCCAGCACCAGGGACATCTACTCTGGGGCCAACGTCCTGACTTTC. The full variable domain, completed using reference TRBV27 and TRBJ2-6, is EAQVTQNPRYLITVTGKKLTVTCSQNMNHEYMSWYRQDPGLGLRQIYYSMNVEVTDKGDVPEGYKVSRKEKRNFPLILESPSPNQTSLYFCASTRDIYSGANVLTFGAGSRLTVL.

This sequence joins TRBV29-1 and TRBJ2-1; D might be TRBD1 (5 bases). Trimming left V 5 bases short and J 5 bases short, with 19 bases between. The CDR3 covers 15 residues. The germline V gene encodes CDR1 SQVTM and CDR2 ANQGSEA. The CDR3 loop is CSVSSRTGLDNEQFF. CDR3 sequence (DNA): TGCAGCGTTAGTTCACGTACAGGCCTTGACAATGAGCAGTTCTTC.

The rearrangement uses TRBV5-1 and TRBJ1-3, with D possibly matching TRBD1 (5 bases). Trimming shortened V by 1 base and J by 0 bases, and 14 bases separated the two germline ends. Germline lookup yields CDR1 SGHRS and CDR2 YFSETQ. The CDR3 totals 17 residues. The CDR3 nucleotides are TGCGCCAGCAGCTTGTCCGGCAGGGCCATCTCTGGAAACACCATATATTTT. Its translation: CASSLSGRAISGNTIYF.

To note about this clone: One junction end does not reproduce the germline sequence, and a read error may be involved. This chain uses TRBV7-9 with TRBJ1-4; no definite D call. Germline CDR1 is SEHNR and CDR2 is FQNEAQ (reference sequence). The CDR3 has 12 residues. Here the CDR3 reads CSSSLALEKLFF. The CDR3 coding sequence is TGTTCCAGCAGCTTAGCCCTCGAAAAACTGTTTTTT.

Concerning this clone itself: One end of the junction varies from germline; a read error may be responsible. The CDR3 protein is CAGSRGAGSNEQFF. Written as DNA, the CDR3 is TGTGCCGGCAGCCGTGGGGCAGGGTCCAATGAGCAGTTCTTC. This chain connects TRBV7-6 to TRBJ2-1, with D possibly TRBD1 on 5 matching bases. Germline V gives CDR1 SGHVS, CDR2 FNYEAQ. The CDR3 runs 14 residues.

The chain uses TRBV7-6 and TRBJ2-5; perhaps TRBD2 as D (6 bases). The ends were cut back, 1 base at V and 2 bases at J, with 17 bases in the middle. Per germline, CDR1 SGHVS and CDR2 FNYEAQ. CDR3 length equals 17 residues. CDR3 nucleotides: TGTGCCAGCAGCTTAGGAGGGAAGGGACTGGGTCAAGAGACCCAGTACTTC. This gives the protein CASSLGGKGLGQETQYF.

The chain joins TRBV7-9 to TRBJ1-2; 9 bases agree with TRBD1. Germline V gives CDR1 SEHNR, CDR2 FQNEAQ (reference sequence). This CDR3 contains 14 residues. The V gene end was trimmed by 4 bases and the J gene end by 6 bases; junction bases not matched to a gene: 6. The CDR3 region has the DNA TGTGCCAGCAGCTCCGGGACAGGGTATCATGGCTACACCTTC. Its protein product is CASSSGTGYHGYTF.